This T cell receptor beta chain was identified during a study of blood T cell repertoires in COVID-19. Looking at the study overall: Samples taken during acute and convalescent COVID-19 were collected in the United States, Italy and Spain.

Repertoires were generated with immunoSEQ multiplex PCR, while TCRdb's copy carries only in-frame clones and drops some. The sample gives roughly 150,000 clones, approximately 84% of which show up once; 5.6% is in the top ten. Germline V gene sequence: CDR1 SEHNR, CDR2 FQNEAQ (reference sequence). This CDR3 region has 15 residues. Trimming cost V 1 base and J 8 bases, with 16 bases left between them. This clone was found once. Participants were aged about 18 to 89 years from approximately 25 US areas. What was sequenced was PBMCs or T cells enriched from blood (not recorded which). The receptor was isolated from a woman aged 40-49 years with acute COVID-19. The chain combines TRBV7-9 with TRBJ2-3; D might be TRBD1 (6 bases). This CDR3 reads CASSLGDTIAGTQYF. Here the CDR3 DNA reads TGTGCCAGCAGCTTAGGGGACACCATCGCGGGTACGCAGTATTTT. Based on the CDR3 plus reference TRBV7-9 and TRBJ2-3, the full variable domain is DTGVSQNPRHKITKRGQNVTFRCDPISEHNRLYWYRQTLGQGPEFLTYFQNEAQLEKSRLLSDRFSAERPKGSFSTLEIQRTEQGDSAMYLCASSLGDTIAGTQYFGPGTRLTVL.